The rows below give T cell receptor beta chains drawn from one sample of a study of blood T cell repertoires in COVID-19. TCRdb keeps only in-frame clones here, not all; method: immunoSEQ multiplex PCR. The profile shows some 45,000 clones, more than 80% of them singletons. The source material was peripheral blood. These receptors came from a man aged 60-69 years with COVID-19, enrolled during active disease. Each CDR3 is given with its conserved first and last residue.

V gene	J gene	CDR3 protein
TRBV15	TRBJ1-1	CATSRDGGYEEAFF
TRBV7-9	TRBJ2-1	CASSFKSGSASYNEQFF
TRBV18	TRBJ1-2	CASSPSGWEDGYTF
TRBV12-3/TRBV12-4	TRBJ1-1	CASQTGTGREAFF
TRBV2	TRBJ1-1	CASSLDHSSENTEAFF
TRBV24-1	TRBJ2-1	CATSDGTGGRVEFF
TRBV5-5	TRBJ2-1	CASSPGTASGGEQFF
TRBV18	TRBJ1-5	CASSRGLSNQPQHF
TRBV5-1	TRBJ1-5	CASSWAGDSPNQPQHF
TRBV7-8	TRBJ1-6	CASSLAGVIGSPLHF
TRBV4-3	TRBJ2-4	CASSRLGQDIQYF
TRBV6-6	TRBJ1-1	CASSLYDRVYTEAFF
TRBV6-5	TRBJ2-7	CASREVAGTYEQYF
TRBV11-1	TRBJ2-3	CASTFDRSTDTQYF
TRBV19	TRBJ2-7	CASSIRQAPYEQYF
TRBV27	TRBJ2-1	CASSLAVLAGGDEQFF
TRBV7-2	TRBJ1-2	CASSFGDRGNYGYTF
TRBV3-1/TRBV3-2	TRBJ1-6	CASSRNTDPWTEGGSPLHF
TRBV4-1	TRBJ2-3	CASSQDPSGAYTDTQYF
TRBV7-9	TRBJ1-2	CASSLSQGQGNYGYTF
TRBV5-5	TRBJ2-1	CASSLDLAGARGYNEQFF
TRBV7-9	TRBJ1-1	CASSRQAMNTEAFF
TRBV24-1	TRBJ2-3	CATSDSGQTDTQYF
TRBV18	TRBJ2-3	CASSKGDTQYF
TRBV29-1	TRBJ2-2	CSVEDLSSGRSGTGELFF
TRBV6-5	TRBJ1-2	CASRRPGYGYTF
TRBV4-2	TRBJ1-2	CASSRETGVAYGYTF
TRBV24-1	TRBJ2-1	CATSDPGTGANEQFF
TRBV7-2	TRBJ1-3	CASSSSAGTGNTIYF
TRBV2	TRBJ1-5	CASRDRVGQPQHF
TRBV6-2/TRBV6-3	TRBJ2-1	CASSLRVGEQFF
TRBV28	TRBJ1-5	CASLLSGGSNQPQHF
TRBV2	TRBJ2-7	CASAPVYEQYF
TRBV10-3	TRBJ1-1	CAISESRSEAFF
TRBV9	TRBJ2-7	CASSPSKIAGGSYEQYF
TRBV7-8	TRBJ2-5	CASSFPGTSGKETQYF
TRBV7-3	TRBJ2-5	CASSPTGARETQYF
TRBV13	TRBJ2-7	CASSFDRGFSYEQYF
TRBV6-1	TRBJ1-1	CASSEYTGDTEAFF
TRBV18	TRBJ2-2	CASSLRDRAGELFF
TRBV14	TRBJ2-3	CASSPLTGLTDTQYF
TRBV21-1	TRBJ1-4	CASSETRQGNEKLFF
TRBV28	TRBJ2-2	CASTSGANTGELFF
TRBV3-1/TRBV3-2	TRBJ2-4	CASSQASRGQYF
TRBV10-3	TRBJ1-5	CATGPGEGVNQPQHF
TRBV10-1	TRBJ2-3	CASSESRGGTGTQYF
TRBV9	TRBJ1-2	CASSSRGYGYTF
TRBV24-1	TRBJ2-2	CATSGKLGLDTGELFF
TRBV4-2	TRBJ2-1	CASSQEPGGNEQFF
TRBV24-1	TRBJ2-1	CATSDRSTGSLGNEQFF
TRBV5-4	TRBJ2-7	CASSLDYASYEQYF
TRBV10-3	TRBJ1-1	CAISEKGANTEAFF
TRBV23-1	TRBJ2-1	CASGRDRGPLGYNEQFF
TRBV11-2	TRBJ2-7	CASSSVGEQYF
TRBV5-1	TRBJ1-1	CASSLAGGSMNTEAFF
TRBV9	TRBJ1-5	CASSPGTGSNQPQHF
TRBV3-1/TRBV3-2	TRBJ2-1	CASSPYQGLGDEQFF
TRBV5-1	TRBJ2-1	CASSLALVGAKYNEQFF
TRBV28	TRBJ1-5	CASSLKLGGNQPQHF